These 5 T cell receptor beta chains share one sample of origin, sequenced in a study of blood T cell repertoires in COVID-19. Data came from immunoSEQ multiplex PCR; TCRdb stores just in-frame clones and leaves some out. The sample consists of some 340,000 clones, roughly four fifths of them appearing once. The sample comprised PBMCs or T cells enriched from blood (not recorded which). The receptors derive from a woman aged 45-65 years who had recovered from COVID-19.

The chain carries TRBV6-2 or TRBV6-3 and TRBJ1-1; the match to TRBD1 covers 7 bases. After removal of 0 bases from V and 3 bases from J, the junction contained 7 bases not matched to a gene. Per germline, CDR1 MNHEY and CDR2 SVGEGT. The CDR3 has 16 amino acids. CDR3 bases: TGTGCCAGCAGTTACTCGACGTTCAGGGGGGACACTGAAGCTTTCTTT. Its translation: CASSYSTFRGDTEAFF.

The rearrangement joins TRBV7-9 to TRBJ1-1; weak D call: TRBD1 (5 bases). The CDR3 is 10 residues long. Germline assignment: CDR1 SEHNR and CDR2 FQNEAQ (reference sequence). The V end was cut by 8 bases, the J end by 5 bases, with 6 bases between. In DNA, the CDR3 is TGTGCCAGCGGACAAACTGAAGCTTTCTTT. It codes for CASGQTEAFF.

This chain links TRBV14 with TRBJ1-1; 9 bases agree with TRBD1. With V trimmed by 0 bases and J by 5 bases, 4 bases remained unmatched. The CDR3 sequence is 15 residues long. Germline V CDR1 and CDR2: SGHDN, FVKESK. CDR3 bases: TGTGCCAGCAGCCAAGATGGGGACAGGGTGACTGAAGCTTTCTTT. Translating gives CASSQDGDRVTEAFF. Full variable domain (remainder filled in from reference TRBV14 and TRBJ1-1): EAGVTQFPSHSVIEKGQTVTLRCDPISGHDNLYWYRRVMGKEIKFLLHFVKESKQDESGMPNNRFLAERTGGTYSTLKVQPAELEDSGVYFCASSQDGDRVTEAFFGQGTRLTVV.

The V call is TRBV3-1 (or the pseudogene TRBV3-2), the J call TRBJ1-2, with 8 bases aligning to TRBD1. From germline, CDR1 is LGHDT and CDR2 YNNKEL (reference sequence). The CDR3 consists of 15 residues. The junction had 12 bases not matched to a gene; V was cut back by 4 bases and J by 8 bases. The CDR3 coding sequence is TGTGCCAGCAGCCCTCCGGGACAGGCGCGCGGCGGCTACACCTTC. Amino acids: CASSPPGQARGGYTF.

J is TRBJ2-7 and V is TRBV10-1; 8 positions match TRBD2. Germline lookup yields CDR1 WNHNN and CDR2 SYGVQD (reference sequence). This CDR3 has 12 residues. V trimming: 9 bases; J trimming: 4 bases; junction bases outside the gene matches: 5. The CDR3 nucleotides are TGCGCCAGTAGCGGGACACCTTACGAGCAGTACTTC. It is translated as CASSGTPYEQYF.